These 30 T cell receptor beta chains share one sample of origin, sequenced in a study of CD8 T cells in ankylosing spondylitis. MiXCR was run by TCRdb on the 5' RACE reads, yielding one entry per CDR3 protein. The data hold 250,000 to 400,000 distinct CDR3 sequences, with roughly 10% observed a single time. Sequences were obtained from blood, either unsorted or a sorted T cell fraction (not recorded which). These receptor sequences come from a female donor with ankylosing spondylitis or in good health (not recorded which).

The gene calls are TRBV7-9 and TRBJ2-7; D gene uncertain. Germline CDR1 is SEHNR and CDR2 is FQNEAQ (reference sequence). The CDR3 covers 13 residues. V dropped 5 bases and J dropped 4 bases, with 12 bases sitting between them. Here the CDR3 DNA reads TGTGCCAGCAGCCCCCCCGGTAGGTACGAGCAGTACTTC. Residues: CASSPPGRYEQYF. Full variable domain (remainder filled in from reference TRBV7-9 and TRBJ2-7): DTGVSQNPRHKITKRGQNVTFRCDPISEHNRLYWYRQTLGQGPEFLTYFQNEAQLEKSRLLSDRFSAERPKGSFSTLEIQRTEQGDSAMYLCASSPPGRYEQYFGPGTRLTVT.

This clonotype was seen repeatedly, ten times or more. The chain carries TRBV4-2 and TRBJ2-7; TRBD1 might be the D (5 bases). The V gene lost 2 bases and the J gene lost 0 bases, with 11 bases spanning the gap. This CDR3 comprises 15 residues. Germline CDR1 and CDR2: LGHNA and YNFKEQ. The CDR3 DNA sequence: TGTGCCAGCAGCCAACTACAGGACAACTCCTACGAGCAGTACTTC. Protein: CASSQLQDNSYEQYF.

This clonotype was detected ten times or more. This chain uses TRBV15 with TRBJ2-1; D might be TRBD2 (6 bases). The CDR3 runs to 15 residues. Per germline, CDR1 LNHNV and CDR2 YYDKDF (reference sequence). Between the trimmed V and J ends, which lost 4 bases and 1 base, there was a span of 11 bases. The CDR3 bases are TGTGCCACCAGCACCAGACTAGTGTCCTACAATGAGCAGTTCTTC. It specifies CATSTRLVSYNEQFF.

This clonotype was observed many times. V is TRBV10-3 and J is TRBJ2-1, with TRBD2 matching over 10 bases. The germline CDR1 and CDR2 sequences are ENHRY and SYGVKD. V gave up 6 bases and J gave up 3 bases; unmatched junction bases: 5. This CDR3 comprises 15 residues. The CDR3 loop is CAIRETSGVYNEQFF. For the CDR3, the DNA is TGTGCCATCAGGGAAACTAGCGGGGTCTACAATGAGCAGTTCTTC.

The J gene is TRBJ1-2, the V gene TRBV10-3, with unresolved D. The V and J ends lost 0 bases and 8 bases respectively, with 16 bases between them. The CDR3 has 15 residues. The germline gives CDR1 ENHRY, CDR2 SYGVKD. Here the CDR3 DNA reads TGTGCCATCAGTGAGTCGGTGGGGAATCGGAGAGGCTACACCTTC. This sequence encodes CAISESVGNRRGYTF.

This clonotype was seen only a few times. The chain has TRBV5-1 and TRBJ2-1; D might be TRBD2 (5 bases). The V and J ends lost 4 bases and 4 bases respectively, with 18 bases between them. Germline lookup yields CDR1 SGHRS and CDR2 YFSETQ. The CDR3 covers 16 residues. This chain's CDR3 is CASSPASGSGYNEQFF. In DNA form, the CDR3 reads TGCGCCAGCAGCCCTGCGTCGGGGTCGGGGTACAATGAGCAGTTCTTC. Based on the CDR3 plus reference TRBV5-1 and TRBJ2-1, the full variable domain is KAGVTQTPRYLIKTRGQQVTLSCSPISGHRSVSWYQQTPGQGLQFLFEYFSETQRNKGNFPGRFSGRQFSNSRSEMNVSTLELGDSALYLCASSPASGSGYNEQFFGPGTRLTVL.

This clonotype was seen repeatedly, ten times or more. The V gene is TRBV20-1, the J gene TRBJ1-5; no clear D gene. The CDR3 has 13 residues. V was cut by 2 bases and J by 7 bases, with 12 bases left in between. Germline CDR1 DFQATT, CDR2 SNEGSKA (reference sequence). The CDR3, as DNA: TGCAGTGCTAGACTTGACATTCGCCAGCCCCAGCATTTT. Its protein product is CSARLDIRQPQHF.

The table lists this clonotype with a few counts. The chain employs TRBV6-1 and TRBJ1-2; D unresolved. The germline V gene encodes CDR1 MNHNS and CDR2 SASEGT. The CDR3 totals 15 residues. Between the trimmed V and J ends, which lost 8 bases and 8 bases, there was a span of 24 bases. As DNA, the CDR3 is TGTGCCAGCGTGATGGGGTCCAACTCACCGGGGGGCTACACCTTC. Translating gives CASVMGSNSPGGYTF.

This clonotype has a count of ten or more. The genes are TRBV25-1 and TRBJ2-7; a weak D match, TRBD1 (6 bases). Germline V lookup: CDR1 MGHDK, CDR2 SYGVNS. V was clipped by 0 bases and J by 1 base, with 16 bases between them. The CDR3 spans 17 residues. CDR3: CASSEYIVGQRSYEQYF. CDR3 in DNA: TGTGCCAGCAGTGAATATATCGTAGGACAGCGGTCCTACGAGCAGTACTTC.

This clonotype was recorded many times. This chain connects TRBV20-1 to TRBJ2-1; TRBD2 aligns across 10 bases. The CDR3 runs 14 residues. Germline V gene data show CDR1 as DFQATT and CDR2 as SNEGSKA (reference sequence). J was trimmed by 8 bases and V by 5 bases; bases with no gene match: 9. For the CDR3, the DNA is TGCAGTGCTGCCCCTAGCGGGAGCTTGTATGAGCAGTTCTTC. Residues: CSAAPSGSLYEQFF.

This clonotype has at least ten counts. The rearrangement links TRBV5-1 to TRBJ2-7, with D perhaps assigned TRBD1 or TRBD2 (5 bases each). The CDR3 has 17 residues. The V end lost 0 bases, the J end lost 3 bases, and 19 bases lay between the germline ends. Germline lookup yields CDR1 SGHRS and CDR2 YFSETQ. The CDR3 nucleotides read TGCGCCAGCAGCTTGGCCGTCAGGCCTGGGGGTGTCTACGAGCAGTACTTC. Residues: CASSLAVRPGGVYEQYF.

This clonotype has a count of ten or more. The rearrangement links TRBV5-1 to TRBJ1-2, with 8 positions matching TRBD1. CDR1 SGHRS and CDR2 YFSETQ come from the germline V gene. With V trimmed by 4 bases and J by 5 bases, 10 bases remained unmatched. CDR3 size: 15 residues. Here the CDR3 reads CASSPGQASAYGYTF. CDR3 coding DNA: TGCGCCAGCAGCCCGGGACAGGCCTCCGCGTATGGCTACACCTTC.

This clonotype showed up many times. This chain uses TRBV20-1 with TRBJ2-3, with D perhaps matching TRBD2 (6 bases). Germline CDR1 reads DFQATT; CDR2 reads SNEGSKA (reference sequence). The CDR3 has 19 residues. Trimming removed 1 base from V and 5 bases from J, with 28 bases in between. Here the CDR3 DNA reads TGCAGTGCTAGAGCATCGGTGGGAGCGCGGGGTCGGGCCAAAGATACGCAGTATTTT. This sequence encodes CSARASVGARGRAKDTQYF.

This clonotype appeared many times. The V gene is TRBV12-3 or TRBV12-4, the J gene TRBJ1-2; D ambiguous. The V end was cut by 6 bases, the J end by 8 bases, with 16 bases between. The CDR3 totals 13 residues. CDR3 DNA: TGTGCCAGCAGGGACGGCCAACTGGGGGGCTACACCTTC. Its protein product is CASRDGQLGGYTF.

This chain uses TRBV7-9 with TRBJ1-1; no reliable D call. The CDR3 sequence is 15 residues long. V dropped 4 bases and J dropped 6 bases, with 18 bases sitting between them. Germline CDR1 is SEHNR and CDR2 is FQNEAQ (reference sequence). As DNA, the CDR3 is TGTGCCAGCAGCTCCCCCCTGGAGGGAATAGCTGAAGCTTTCTTT. Protein product: CASSSPLEGIAEAFF.

This clonotype was detected many times. The chain combines TRBV5-1 with TRBJ2-7, with 10 bases aligning to TRBD2. The CDR3 extends over 15 amino acids. Losses at the gene ends were 0 bases for V and 3 bases for J; bases not matched to a gene: 3. Germline lookup yields CDR1 SGHRS and CDR2 YFSETQ. The CDR3 DNA is TGCGCCAGCAGCTTGGGGACTAGCGGCCTCTACGAGCAGTACTTC. Its protein is CASSLGTSGLYEQYF.

This clonotype occurred many times. CDR3: CASSVEQGSTEAFF. The DNA for the CDR3 is TGCGCCAGCAGCGTGGAACAGGGATCCACTGAAGCTTTCTTT. The rearrangement uses TRBV5-1 and TRBJ1-1; possibly TRBD1 for D (6 bases). V lost 4 bases and J 4 bases, leaving 14 bases between the germline ends. The CDR3 covers 14 residues. Per germline, CDR1 SGHRS and CDR2 YFSETQ.

At least ten counts were recorded for this clonotype. The chain employs TRBV15 and TRBJ2-2; tentatively, D is TRBD2 (6 bases). Germline V lookup: CDR1 LNHNV, CDR2 YYDKDF (reference sequence). Trimming cost V 0 bases and J 2 bases, with 13 bases left between them. The CDR3 runs to 17 residues. The DNA for the CDR3 is TGTGCCACCAGCAGAGATTTAGTAGCGGCCAACACCGGGGAGCTGTTTTTT. Protein product: CATSRDLVAANTGELFF.

This clonotype appeared many times. The V gene is TRBV28, the J gene TRBJ1-2, with D tentatively TRBD1 (6 bases). V lost 6 bases, J lost 0 bases, and 11 bases lay in between. Germline CDR1 MDHEN, CDR2 SYDVKM. This CDR3 comprises 14 residues. CDR3 region: CASRPGGSNYGYTF. In DNA form, the CDR3 reads TGTGCCAGCAGGCCTGGGGGCTCTAACTATGGCTACACCTTC.

This clonotype was recorded many times. V usage is TRBV29-1 and J usage is TRBJ2-1; D is unresolved. V was pared by 3 bases and J by 12 bases, with 6 bases between. The CDR3 is 9 amino acids. Germline CDR1 and CDR2: SQVTM and ANQGSEA. The CDR3 DNA reads TGCAGCGTTGACGGGCTGCAGTTCTTC. It codes for CSVDGLQFF.

This clonotype was seen at least ten times. The chain has TRBV20-1 and TRBJ1-4, with unresolved D. The ends were cut back, 1 base at V and 5 bases at J, with 5 bases in the middle. CDR3 length: 12 residues. Germline CDR1 is DFQATT and CDR2 is SNEGSKA (reference sequence). The CDR3 loop is CSARAQNEKLFF. CDR3 nucleotide sequence: TGCAGTGCTAGAGCCCAGAATGAAAAACTGTTTTTT.

The sample holds a few counts of this clonotype. The chain couples TRBV5-1 to TRBJ2-3, with TRBD2 matching over 10 bases. The V and J ends lost 5 bases and 4 bases, in that order; junction bases with no gene match: 4. CDR3 length: 14 amino acids. Germline V gives CDR1 SGHRS, CDR2 YFSETQ. In DNA, the CDR3 is TGCGCCAGCAGGTCACTAGCGGGGCCAGATACGCAGTATTTT. Amino acids: CASRSLAGPDTQYF. The variable domain in full, completed from reference TRBV5-1 and TRBJ2-3, reads KAGVTQTPRYLIKTRGQQVTLSCSPISGHRSVSWYQQTPGQGLQFLFEYFSETQRNKGNFPGRFSGRQFSNSRSEMNVSTLELGDSALYLCASRSLAGPDTQYFGPGTRLTVL.

The chain links TRBV18 to TRBJ2-2; D might be TRBD1 (6 bases). V lost 6 bases and J lost 10, with 12 bases in between. CDR1 is KGHSH, CDR2 LQKENI, per germline. This CDR3 region has 12 residues. CDR3 nucleotide sequence: TGTGCCAGCTCCCCGACAGGCTTGGAGCTGTTTTTT. Its protein product is CASSPTGLELFF. Looking up the rest from reference TRBV18 and TRBJ2-2 gives the full variable domain: NAGVMQNPRHLVRRRGQEARLRCSPMKGHSHVYWYRQLPEEGLKFMVYLQKENIIDESGMPKERFSAEFPKEGPSILRIQQVVRGDSAAYFCASSPTGLELFFGEGSRLTVL.

The gene calls are TRBV5-1 and TRBJ2-2; 8 bases fit TRBD2. The V segment lost 2 bases and the J segment 3 bases; nucleotides outside the gene matches: 3. The germline CDR1 and CDR2 sequences are SGHRS and YFSETQ. The CDR3 runs to 15 residues. Written as DNA, the CDR3 is TGCGCCAGCAGCTTCGGGGGGGCCGACACCGGGGAGCTGTTTTTT. Protein: CASSFGGADTGELFF. The full variable domain, in which reference TRBV5-1 and TRBJ2-2 provide the parts outside the CDR3, is KAGVTQTPRYLIKTRGQQVTLSCSPISGHRSVSWYQQTPGQGLQFLFEYFSETQRNKGNFPGRFSGRQFSNSRSEMNVSTLELGDSALYLCASSFGGADTGELFFGEGSRLTVL.

The chain joins TRBV27 to TRBJ2-7, with 16 bases fitting TRBD2. V shed 6 bases and J 5 bases; nucleotides not matched to a gene: 13. Looked up from germline, CDR1 is MNHEY and CDR2 is SMNVEV (reference sequence). The CDR3 runs 18 residues. The CDR3 loop reads CASSHPPGTSGRVNEQYF. CDR3 DNA: TGTGCCAGCAGCCACCCCCCCGGGACTAGCGGGAGGGTTAACGAGCAGTACTTC.

In this sample, this clonotype turned up a few times. The gene calls are TRBV20-1 and TRBJ2-5; 7 bases line up with TRBD2. Germline CDR1 DFQATT, CDR2 SNEGSKA (reference sequence). The CDR3 runs 13 residues. The V segment lost 3 bases and the J segment 4 bases; nucleotides outside the gene matches: 5. The DNA of the CDR3 is TGCAGTGCTAGGGCGACTAGCAGAGAGACCCAGTACTTC. This translates into CSARATSRETQYF.

The table lists this clonotype with a few counts. The chain employs TRBV12-3 or TRBV12-4 and TRBJ2-7, with D possibly matching TRBD2 (5 bases). The CDR3 is made up of 16 amino acids. V was trimmed by 2 bases and J by 0 bases, leaving 14 bases between them. The CDR3 bases are TGTGCCAGCAGTTTATCGGCTAGCTATCTCTCCTACGAGCAGTACTTC. This translates into CASSLSASYLSYEQYF.

This clonotype occurred many times. The chain couples TRBV5-1 to TRBJ1-1, with D perhaps TRBD1 (5 bases). The germline V and J ends were trimmed by 3 bases and 5 bases, with 14 bases remaining between them. Germline V gives CDR1 SGHRS, CDR2 YFSETQ. The CDR3 is made up of 14 amino acids. The DNA of the CDR3 is TGCGCCAGCAGCTCCCGAGCGGGGGGTACTGAAGCTTTCTTT. This translates into CASSSRAGGTEAFF.

This clonotype came up many times. This chain uses TRBV5-1 with TRBJ2-1, with D tentatively TRBD1 (5 bases). Germline-derived CDR1 and CDR2 are SGHRS and YFSETQ. The CDR3 loop spans 15 amino acids. V was pared by 0 bases and J by 6 bases, with 13 bases between. The CDR3 reads CASSLGQGGSNEQFF. As DNA, the CDR3 is TGCGCCAGCAGCTTGGGGCAGGGCGGATCCAATGAGCAGTTCTTC. Together with reference TRBV5-1 and TRBJ2-1, the CDR3 gives the full variable domain: KAGVTQTPRYLIKTRGQQVTLSCSPISGHRSVSWYQQTPGQGLQFLFEYFSETQRNKGNFPGRFSGRQFSNSRSEMNVSTLELGDSALYLCASSLGQGGSNEQFFGPGTRLTVL.

This clonotype was detected many times. The rearrangement links TRBV10-2 to TRBJ2-2; possibly TRBD1 for D (5 bases). Per germline, CDR1 WSHSY and CDR2 SAAADI. The ends were cut back, 2 bases at V and 3 bases at J, with 16 bases in the middle. This CDR3 is built from 17 residues. This CDR3 is CASSEPGPLVDTGELFF. The CDR3 DNA reads as TGCGCCAGCAGTGAGCCAGGGCCACTGGTGGACACCGGGGAGCTGTTTTTT.